The clone carrying this T cell receptor (beta chain) occurred a few times. Its antigen is not known. These data are taken from a study of blood T cells in healthy people across ages. Study information: T cells yielded about one barcoded beta molecule per two cells through template switching. Regarding the study as a whole: Any conclusive comparison of naive versus antigen-experienced cells was prevented by using unsorted PBMCs.

Trimming cost V 1 base and J 3 bases, with 6 bases left between them. In germline, CDR1 is KGHSH, CDR2 LQKENI. This CDR3 region has 13 residues. A second PCR of about 6 to 11 cycles used a sample-barcoded 5' primer and a J-beta primer mix. TCRdb reprocessed the 5' RACE reads via MiXCR and lists one record per CDR3 protein. The data contain approximately 690,000 distinct CDR3 sequences, 40% to 50% of them singletons. The sample was blood. The chain carries TRBV18 and TRBJ2-5; D is uncertain. The receptor was isolated from a man older than 75 in good health. The CDR3 nucleotides read TGTGCCAGCTCACCACAAAGGGAAGAGACCCAGTACTTC. It codes for CASSPQREETQYF.